The 10 T cell receptor beta chains given below trace back to one sample, sequenced in a study of blood T cells in healthy people across ages. Through a sample-barcoded 5' primer and a J-beta primer mix, a second PCR was run for roughly 6 to 12 cycles. One entry per CDR3 protein results from TCRdb running MiXCR on the 5' RACE reads. The table has around 2 million distinct CDR3 sequences, 35% to 50% seen once. The sequenced sample consisted of blood. The source is a human donor in good health.

V gene TRBV4-1 combines with J gene TRBJ1-2, with D maybe TRBD1 (6 bases). The ends were cut back, 3 bases at V and 0 bases at J, with 14 bases in the middle. CDR1 and CDR2 (germline): MGHRA, YSYEKL. CDR3 size: 16 residues. The CDR3 loop is CASSQDTRGANYGYTF. The CDR3 nucleotides read TGCGCCAGCAGCCAGGATACCAGGGGAGCTAACTATGGCTACACCTTC.

V usage is TRBV6-2 or TRBV6-3 and J usage is TRBJ1-1; no clear D gene. CDR3 length equals 13 residues. Trimming took off 4 bases at V and 11 bases at J, with 17 bases between the two ends. Germline loops: CDR1 MNHEY, CDR2 SVGEGT. The DNA for the CDR3 is TGTGCCAGCAGTTTCCGGGCGGCCGGGTGGGCTTTCTTT. Protein product: CASSFRAAGWAFF.

As concerns this clonotype: Compared with germline, one end of the junction differs, possibly owing to a read error. The CDR3 loop is CTSSLGVSSYNEQFF. Written as DNA, the CDR3 is TGTACCAGCAGTCTAGGGGTTAGCTCCTACAATGAGCAGTTCTTC. The rearrangement links TRBV3-1 to TRBJ2-1; TRBD1 might be the D (5 bases). There are 15 residues in the CDR3. Germline-derived CDR1 and CDR2 are LGHDT and YNNKEL (reference sequence).

The chain links TRBV11-2 to TRBJ2-7, with 8 bases aligning to TRBD2. The CDR3 sequence is 17 residues long. Germline CDR1 and CDR2: SGHAT and FQNNGV. Trimming cost V 3 bases and J 4 bases; bases outside gene matches: 14. CDR3 DNA: TGTGCCAGCAGCTTTTTTCTAGGCGGGACTAGACGTTACGAGCAGTACTTC. This gives the protein CASSFFLGGTRRYEQYF.

This clonotype was seen only a few times. The gene calls are TRBV18 and TRBJ2-1; D perhaps matches TRBD2 (5 bases). The CDR3 is 16 residues long. The V end lost 3 bases, the J end lost 1 base, and 13 bases lay between the germline ends. The germline V gene has CDR1 KGHSH and CDR2 LQKENI. The CDR3 sequence is CASSPRTGKSYNEQFF. CDR3 DNA sequence: TGTGCCAGCTCACCTAGGACTGGGAAGTCCTACAATGAGCAGTTCTTC. The full variable domain, completed using reference TRBV18 and TRBJ2-1, is NAGVMQNPRHLVRRRGQEARLRCSPMKGHSHVYWYRQLPEEGLKFMVYLQKENIIDESGMPKERFSAEFPKEGPSILRIQQVVRGDSAAYFCASSPRTGKSYNEQFFGPGTRLTVL.

This clonotype was observed a handful of times. The V gene is TRBV7-8, the J gene TRBJ2-7, with unresolved D. This CDR3 is 13 amino acids long. Trimming took 5 bases from V and 12 from J, leaving 20 bases between them. CDR1 and CDR2 (germline): SGHVS, FQNEAQ. DNA of the CDR3: TGTGCCAGCAGCCGGCCGTACAGCGAACATAGGTACTTC. Encoded protein: CASSRPYSEHRYF.

V and J are TRBV24-1 and TRBJ2-1; D is possibly TRBD1 or TRBD2 (5 bases each). Germline CDR1 is KGHDR and CDR2 is SFDVKD. This CDR3 spans 18 amino acids. V lost 0 bases and J 5 bases, leaving 19 bases between the germline ends. CDR3 sequence (DNA): TGTGCCACCAGTGATTTGCAAATCGGGACCACGCGTAACAATGAGCAGTTCTTC. Translation gives CATSDLQIGTTRNNEQFF.

This chain joins TRBV2 and TRBJ2-5, with 7 bases lining up with TRBD2. There are 17 residues in the CDR3. Germline trimming cut 6 bases from V and 11 bases from J; bases unmatched to any gene: 24. Germline lookup yields CDR1 SNHLY and CDR2 FYNNEI. The CDR3 sequence: CASRGGRLSQRGNKQYF. The CDR3 nucleotides are TGTGCCAGCAGAGGAGGACGACTGAGCCAGCGGGGCAATAAGCAGTACTTC.

The chain has TRBV29-1 and TRBJ2-3, with 12 bases identical to TRBD2. The CDR3 totals 17 residues. CDR1 and CDR2 from the germline V gene are SQVTM and ANQGSEA. Trimming cost V 3 bases and J 0 bases; bases outside gene matches: 7. For the CDR3, the DNA is TGCAGCGTTGACTCCAAAGGACTAGCGGGGAGCACAGATACGCAGTATTTT. Translated: CSVDSKGLAGSTDTQYF.

Details on this clonotype: Germline and junction disagree at one end, which may indicate a read error. The chain employs TRBV20-1 and TRBJ2-7; 7 nucleotides agree with TRBD1. The CDR3 spans 13 residues. Germline V gene data show CDR1 as DFQATT and CDR2 as SNEGSKA (reference sequence). The CDR3 DNA follows: TGCAGTGCTGGAGAGGGGGCTCGATACGAGCAGTACTTC. Translated, it gives CSAGEGARYEQYF.